The 16 T cell receptor beta chains presented below share a single source sample, sequenced in a study of OX40 agonist ivuxolimab in advanced cancers. The repertoire was sequenced with immunoSEQ multiplex PCR; TCRdb's copy has only in-frame clones and lacks some. The sample consists of some 100,000 clones, 80% to 90% of them appearing once. The specimen was CD4+ or CD8+ T cells sorted from blood, collected in a trial of the OX40 agonist ivuxolimab. The receptor source for this set is an adult with an advanced solid tumor such as melanoma, head and neck, liver or kidney cancer.

The rearrangement joins TRBV10-3 to TRBJ1-6; maybe TRBD1 (6 bases). CDR3 length: 16 residues. V lost 8 bases to trimming and J lost 8 bases, with 22 bases between them. The V gene's germline CDR1 is ENHRY and CDR2 SYGVKD. The CDR3: CAIQRGVTGRDSPLHF. The DNA of the CDR3 is TGTGCCATCCAAAGGGGGGTAACAGGGAGGGATTCACCCCTCCACTTT.

This sequence joins TRBV7-9 and TRBJ1-3; TRBD1 agrees at 8 bases. Trimming took 0 bases from V and 3 from J; bases not matched to a gene: 7. The CDR3 is 17 residues long. Germline CDR1 SEHNR, CDR2 FQNEAQ (reference sequence). The CDR3 reads CASSLAYQGADGNTIYF. CDR3 coding DNA: TGTGCCAGCAGCTTAGCTTACCAGGGGGCTGATGGAAACACCATATATTTT.

The CDR3, as DNA: TGTGCCAGCAGTGGTGAACCCCCCGGGAACCAAGAGACCCAGTACTTC. Encoded protein: CASSGEPPGNQETQYF. The chain uses TRBV6-1 and TRBJ2-5; possible D gene TRBD2, 5 bases. Trimming stripped 4 bases from V and 0 bases from J, with 15 bases between. The germline gives CDR1 MNHNS, CDR2 SASEGT. The CDR3 spans 16 residues.

The chain links TRBV6-6 to TRBJ1-6; D gene uncertain. This CDR3 has 15 amino acids. CDR1 and CDR2 (germline): MNHNY, SVGAGI (reference sequence). The V end lost 1 base, the J end lost 7 bases, and 11 bases lay between the germline ends. This CDR3 is CASSYLRVLNSPLHF. CDR3 bases: TGTGCCAGCAGTTACTTACGAGTTCTCAATTCACCCCTCCACTTT.

This clone was counted a single time. The chain joins TRBV5-1 to TRBJ1-2; no definite D call. CDR1 and CDR2 from the germline V gene are SGHRS and YFSETQ. CDR3 length: 12 residues. V was cut by 4 bases and J by 8 bases, with 12 bases left in between. The CDR3 DNA reads TGCGCCAGCAGCCCGGATGGAGGAGGCTACACCTTC. This gives the protein CASSPDGGGYTF.

The chain has TRBV7-2 and TRBJ1-5; 7 bases map to TRBD1. Looked up from germline, CDR1 is SGHTA and CDR2 is FQGNSA. V was clipped by 5 bases and J by 4 bases; unmatched bases: 5. This CDR3 is 14 amino acids long. The CDR3 DNA reads TGTGCCAGCAGCGAGTACAGGGGAAATCAGCCCCAGCATTTT. It encodes CASSEYRGNQPQHF.

This clone came up many times. V gene TRBV2 combines with J gene TRBJ2-7, with D hard to call. This CDR3 region has 12 residues. In germline, CDR1 is SNHLY, CDR2 FYNNEI. V lost 8 bases, J lost 3 bases, and 11 bases lay in between. The CDR3 DNA reads as TGTGCCAGCTGGAAGACGAACTACGAGCAGTACTTC. It is translated as CASWKTNYEQYF.

V and J are TRBV14 and TRBJ2-3; 10 nucleotides match TRBD2. This CDR3 spans 16 amino acids. Trimming cost V 2 bases and J 7 bases; bases outside gene matches: 9. Germline CDR1 reads SGHDN; CDR2 reads FVKESK. The CDR3 here is CASSQLRAGGHHTQYF. CDR3 coding DNA: TGTGCCAGCAGCCAACTTAGAGCGGGGGGGCACCATACGCAGTATTTT. Variable domain in full (rest from reference TRBV14 and TRBJ2-3): EAGVTQFPSHSVIEKGQTVTLRCDPISGHDNLYWYRRVMGKEIKFLLHFVKESKQDESGMPNNRFLAERTGGTYSTLKVQPAELEDSGVYFCASSQLRAGGHHTQYFGPGTRLTVL.

The J gene is TRBJ1-5, the V gene TRBV2; D is perhaps TRBD1 (5 bases). Trimming took off 5 bases at V and 7 bases at J, with 15 bases between the two ends. Germline V lookup: CDR1 SNHLY, CDR2 FYNNEI. The CDR3 covers 14 residues. CDR3 DNA sequence: TGTGCCAGCAGTAATCAGGGACGAGGACAGCCCCAGCATTTT. This encodes CASSNQGRGQPQHF.

The rearrangement links TRBV30 to TRBJ2-3; 9 bases align to TRBD2. Per germline, CDR1 GTSNPN and CDR2 SVGIG (reference sequence). The junction had 9 bases not matched to a gene; V was cut back by 6 bases and J by 2 bases. The length of the CDR3 is 15 residues. This chain's CDR3 is CACLLAGGFTDTQYF. The CDR3 coding sequence is TGTGCCTGCCTACTGGCGGGGGGGTTCACAGATACGCAGTATTTT.

The table lists this clone with a few counts. This CDR3 is also generated by other DNA sequences in the sample. The J gene is TRBJ1-2, the V gene TRBV2; 7 positions agree with TRBD1. CDR1 and CDR2 from the germline V gene are SNHLY and FYNNEI. After removal of 5 bases from V and 6 bases from J, the junction contained 9 bases not matched to a gene. The CDR3 is 14 residues long. The CDR3 sequence: CASSILQGRDGYTF. The CDR3, as DNA: TGTGCCAGCAGTATCCTACAGGGGAGGGATGGCTACACCTTC. Combining the CDR3 with reference TRBV2 and TRBJ1-2 gives the whole variable domain EPEVTQTPSHQVTQMGQEVILRCVPISNHLYFYWYRQILGQKVEFLVSFYNNEISEKSEIFDDQFSVERPDGSNFTLKIRSTKLEDSAMYFCASSILQGRDGYTFGSGTRLTVV.

This clone appeared a single time. The chain couples TRBV2 to TRBJ2-5; D gene unclear. CDR3 length: 14 amino acids. Germline V gene lookup returns CDR1 SNHLY and CDR2 FYNNEI. V gave up 8 bases and J gave up 1 base, with 14 bases separating them. CDR3: CASGGVVAQETQYF. CDR3 nucleotide sequence: TGTGCCAGCGGTGGTGTCGTTGCCCAAGAGACCCAGTACTTC.

The J gene is TRBJ2-2, the V gene TRBV28; 9 positions agree with TRBD1. This CDR3 has 14 residues. From germline, CDR1 is MDHEN and CDR2 SYDVKM. V gave up 7 bases and J gave up 6 bases; unmatched junction bases: 6. CDR3 coding DNA: TGTGCCAGCAAGGGACAGGGATATCCCGGGGAGCTGTTTTTT. It codes for CASKGQGYPGELFF.

The chain uses TRBV19 and TRBJ2-2, with 7 bases identical to TRBD1. With 8 bases clipped from V and 3 bases from J, the junction kept 6 bases outside the gene matches. CDR3 size: 14 residues. The V gene's germline CDR1 is LNHDA and CDR2 SQIVND (reference sequence). CDR3 residues: CASGQVGDTGELFF. The CDR3 nucleotides read TGTGCCAGTGGACAGGTCGGGGACACCGGGGAGCTGTTTTTT.

The chain links TRBV9 to TRBJ2-2; TRBD2 matches 11 bases. Germline CDR1 SGDLS, CDR2 YYNGEE. The CDR3 loop spans 15 amino acids. The V segment lost 0 bases and the J segment 7 bases; nucleotides outside the gene matches: 2. Written as DNA, the CDR3 is TGTGCCAGCAGCGTAGGACTAGCGGGGCACGGGGAGCTGTTTTTT. The encoded protein is CASSVGLAGHGELFF.

This clone was seen only once. The chain combines TRBV19 with TRBJ2-3; tentative D call: TRBD2 (7 bases). The CDR3 runs 16 residues. The germline V and J ends were trimmed by 3 bases and 0 bases, with 13 bases remaining between them. CDR1 and CDR2 (germline): LNHDA, SQIVND (reference sequence). CDR3 bases: TGTGCCAGTAGTATCGGGGGGCATACTAGCACAGATACGCAGTATTTT. Protein: CASSIGGHTSTDTQYF.